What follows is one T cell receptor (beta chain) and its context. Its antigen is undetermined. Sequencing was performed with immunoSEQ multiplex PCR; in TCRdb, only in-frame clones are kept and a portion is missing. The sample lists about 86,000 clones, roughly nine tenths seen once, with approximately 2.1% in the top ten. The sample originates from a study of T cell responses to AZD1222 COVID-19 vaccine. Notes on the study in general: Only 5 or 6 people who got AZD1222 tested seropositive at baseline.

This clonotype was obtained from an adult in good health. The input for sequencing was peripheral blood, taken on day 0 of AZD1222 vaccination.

CDR3 bases: TGTGCCAGCAGTGAAGCGTGGGCAGGGTATGGCTACACCTTC. Its protein product is CASSEAWAGYGYTF. The chain employs TRBV6-1 and TRBJ1-2; possibly TRBD1 for D (5 bases). Germline CDR1 reads MNHNS; CDR2 reads SASEGT. With 0 bases removed from V and 5 bases from J, the gap between germline ends came to 10 bases. This CDR3 has 14 residues.